The sequence of this T cell receptor beta chain was determined in a study of blood T cells in healthy people across ages. Broader study findings: Any conclusive comparison of naive versus antigen-experienced cells was prevented by using unsorted PBMCs. Comparison with aged donors showed that long-lived donors had more naive CD4+ cells and higher diversity.

Germline V gene sequence: CDR1 SGHTA, CDR2 FQGNSA. The CDR3 has 15 residues. Concerning this clonotype itself: No antigen is known for it.

Russia was home to the donors, healthy Caucasian individuals aged about 6 to 90. Through a sample-barcoded 5' primer and a J-beta primer mix, a second PCR was run for 7 to 11 cycles. TCRdb reanalysed the 5' RACE reads using MiXCR and keeps one entry per CDR3 protein. The data contain approximately 580,000 distinct CDR3 sequences, approximately 25% of them seen just once; the ten biggest clones take up less than 9%. The same data also contributed to another study, on T cells of mothers and their children. That work contributes: Persisting microchimeric T cell clones went undetected.

The sequenced material came from blood. The sequence was obtained from a boy younger than 18 in good health. The chain recombines TRBV7-2 with TRBJ2-1, with 7 bases that match TRBD1. Near its end, the DNA agrees better with TRBJ2-7, so the J call may be wrong. The CDR3: CASSTSVGQLYEQYF. The DNA of the CDR3 is TGTGCCAGCAGCACATCCGTGGGACAGTTATACGAGCAGTACTTC.